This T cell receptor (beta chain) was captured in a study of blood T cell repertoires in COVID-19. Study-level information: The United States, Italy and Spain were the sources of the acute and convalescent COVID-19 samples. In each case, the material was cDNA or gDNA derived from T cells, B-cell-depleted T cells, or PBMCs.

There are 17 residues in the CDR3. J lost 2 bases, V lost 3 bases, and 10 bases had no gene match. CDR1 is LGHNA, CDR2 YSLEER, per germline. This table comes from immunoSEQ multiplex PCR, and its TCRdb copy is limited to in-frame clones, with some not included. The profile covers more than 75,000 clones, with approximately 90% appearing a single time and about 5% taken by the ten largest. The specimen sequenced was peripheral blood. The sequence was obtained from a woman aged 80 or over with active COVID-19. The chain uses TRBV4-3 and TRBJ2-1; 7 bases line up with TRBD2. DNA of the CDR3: TGCGCCAGCAGCCAGTTTGGGGGGAGGGCTACCTACAATGAGCAGTTCTTC. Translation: CASSQFGGRATYNEQFF.